Presented here are 8 T cell receptor beta chains from one specimen sequenced in a study of blood T cells in healthy people across ages. PCR was performed a second time for roughly 7 to 11 cycles using a sample-barcoded 5' primer and a J-beta primer mix. From the 5' RACE reads, TCRdb called clonotypes with MiXCR, one entry per CDR3 protein. The sample lists about 800,000 distinct CDR3 sequences, just under 25% seen once, with approximately 3.7% in the top ten. This sample was also put to use in a study of T cells of mothers and their children.

The source material was blood. Every receptor here comes from a boy aged 5-17 years in good health.

The V and J genes are TRBV4-3 and TRBJ2-7; possibly TRBD2 for D (5 bases). V dropped 1 base and J dropped 6 bases, with 10 bases sitting between them. This CDR3 is 13 amino acids long. Germline-derived CDR1 and CDR2 are LGHNA and YSLEER. CDR3 DNA: TGCGCCAGCAGCCAAGTAACGGGGATCGAGCAGTACTTC. It specifies CASSQVTGIEQYF.

The V call is TRBV19, the J call TRBJ2-1; the match to TRBD2 covers 10 bases. There are 15 residues in the CDR3. V was clipped by 2 bases and J by 2 bases; unmatched bases: 0. CDR1 is LNHDA and CDR2 is SQIVND in the germline V gene (reference sequence). The CDR3 loop is CASSISGRAYNEQFF. The CDR3 DNA follows: TGTGCCAGTAGTATAAGCGGGAGGGCCTACAATGAGCAGTTCTTC. The complete variable domain, with remaining parts taken from reference TRBV19 and TRBJ2-1, reads DGGITQSPKYLFRKEGQNVTLSCEQNLNHDAMYWYRQDPGQGLRLIYYSQIVNDFQKGDIAEGYSVSREKKESFPLTVTSAQKNPTAFYLCASSISGRAYNEQFFGPGTRLTVL.

This chain links TRBV28 with TRBJ1-2, with D uncertain. This CDR3 region has 12 residues. V was shortened by 3 bases and J by 5 bases, with 7 bases between the two germline ends. The germline V gene encodes CDR1 MDHEN and CDR2 SYDVKM. The CDR3 loop is CASSLSHYGYTF. The CDR3 DNA follows: TGTGCCAGCAGTTTGAGTCATTATGGCTACACCTTC.

This clonotype appeared a few times. The rearrangement uses TRBV15 and TRBJ2-3; D remains ambiguous. V lost 1 base and J 4 bases, leaving 9 bases between the germline ends. The CDR3 runs 14 residues. CDR1 LNHNV and CDR2 YYDKDF come from the germline V gene (reference sequence). The CDR3 protein is CATSRVVQADTQYF. As DNA, the CDR3 is TGTGCCACCAGCAGAGTCGTCCAGGCAGATACGCAGTATTTT. The whole variable domain, remainder taken from reference TRBV15 and TRBJ2-3, is DAMVIQNPRYQVTQFGKPVTLSCSQTLNHNVMYWYQQKSSQAPKLLFHYYDKDFNNEADTPDNFQSRRPNTSFCFLDIRSPGLGDTAMYLCATSRVVQADTQYFGPGTRLTVL.

This clonotype was seen more than once but under ten times. The chain links TRBV11-2 to TRBJ1-2; D perhaps matches TRBD1 (5 bases). The CDR3 runs to 13 residues. V dropped 4 bases and J dropped 4 bases, with 10 bases sitting between them. Germline V gene data show CDR1 as SGHAT and CDR2 as FQNNGV. This CDR3 reads CASSSQVTYGYTF. In nucleotides, the CDR3 is TGTGCCAGCAGCTCACAGGTGACCTATGGCTACACCTTC.

In DNA form, the CDR3 reads TGCGCCAGCAGCATCGACAGTCGCCTGGAGACCCAGTACTTC. Its protein is CASSIDSRLETQYF. The chain is built from TRBV5-1 and TRBJ2-5; possible D gene TRBD1, 5 bases. The CDR3 is 14 residues long. With 4 bases removed from V and 5 bases from J, the gap between germline ends came to 15 bases. Germline V gene data show CDR1 as SGHRS and CDR2 as YFSETQ.

The gene calls are TRBV12-3 or TRBV12-4 and TRBJ2-7; unclear D gene. The ends were cut back, 5 bases at V and 3 bases at J, with 11 bases in the middle. CDR3 length equals 13 residues. This chain's CDR3 is CASSNLPHYEQYF. In nucleotides, the CDR3 is TGTGCCAGCAGTAACCTCCCCCACTACGAGCAGTACTTC.

The V gene is TRBV4-1, the J gene TRBJ1-5; D is unresolved. Trimming removed 4 bases from V and 5 bases from J, with 12 bases in between. Germline CDR1 reads MGHRA; CDR2 reads YSYEKL. This CDR3 comprises 14 residues. In nucleotides, the CDR3 is TGCGCCAGCAGCCTCTCCACTGGCGATCAGCCCCAGCATTTT. Residues: CASSLSTGDQPQHF.